This T cell receptor (beta chain) comes out of a study of PD-L1 blockade in urothelial cancer. Generated by immunoSEQ multiplex PCR, the TCRdb table keeps only in-frame clones and is missing some. Among 15,000 to 20,000 clones listed, approximately 80% were seen once. Regarding time point: peripheral blood 6 weeks after treatment start. The CDR3 is made up of 20 amino acids. In germline, CDR1 is LGHNA, CDR2 YNFKEQ. V shed 0 bases, J shed 2 bases, and the junction held 15 bases outside the gene matches. This sequence was found in a middle-aged man with urothelial cancer. This material consisted of PBMCs, taken around atezolizumab (anti-PD-L1) treatment. The rearrangement uses TRBV4-2 and TRBJ2-5, with 10 bases identical to TRBD2. Here the CDR3 reads CASSQEVLAGGSGRQETQYF. CDR3 nucleotides: TGTGCCAGCAGCCAAGAGGTCTTAGCGGGGGGCTCGGGAAGACAAGAGACCCAGTACTTC.